Each of the 13 T cell receptor beta chains below was sequenced from the same sample in a study of OX40 agonist ivuxolimab in advanced cancers. This table comes from immunoSEQ multiplex PCR, and its TCRdb copy is limited to in-frame clones, with some not included. The table includes about 12,000 clones, around 80% detected once. Sequencing was performed on CD4+ or CD8+ T cells sorted from blood, taken in a trial of the OX40 agonist ivuxolimab. These receptors were collected from an adult with an advanced solid tumor such as melanoma, head and neck, liver or kidney cancer.

This rearrangement joins TRBV19 to TRBJ2-7; TRBD2 matches 8 bases. The CDR3 consists of 14 residues. Germline CDR1 LNHDA, CDR2 SQIVND (reference sequence). V trimming: 1 base; J trimming: 2 bases; junction bases outside the gene matches: 1. CDR3 loop: CASSIAGGTYEQYF. CDR3 nucleotides: TGTGCCAGTAGTATAGCGGGAGGGACCTACGAGCAGTACTTC.

The rearrangement uses TRBV6-5 and TRBJ2-2; TRBD2 aligns across 13 bases. After removal of 4 bases from V and 5 bases from J, the junction contained 1 base not matched to a gene. This CDR3 has 15 amino acids. Germline CDR1 MNHEY, CDR2 SVGAGI. The CDR3 is CASSLLAGGTGELFF. The CDR3, as DNA: TGTGCCAGCAGTTTACTAGCGGGGGGGACCGGGGAGCTGTTTTTT.

The chain is built from TRBV29-1 and TRBJ2-1, with TRBD2 as a possible D gene (5 bases). Germline V lookup: CDR1 SQVTM, CDR2 ANQGSEA. V gave up 7 bases and J gave up 2 bases, with 15 bases separating them. CDR3 length equals 14 residues. The CDR3 sequence: CSGSDSTPYNEQFF. The CDR3 DNA follows: TGCAGCGGTTCGGACTCTACGCCCTACAATGAGCAGTTCTTC.

CDR3 residues: CSVDSGQGAKGYTF. The CDR3 bases are TGCAGCGTTGATAGTGGACAGGGGGCCAAAGGCTACACCTTC. The rearrangement uses TRBV29-1 and TRBJ1-2; 11 bases map to TRBD1. Germline V CDR1 and CDR2: SQVTM, ANQGSEA. V was clipped by 3 bases and J by 8 bases; unmatched bases: 8. The CDR3 has 14 amino acids. Combining the CDR3 with reference TRBV29-1 and TRBJ1-2 gives the whole variable domain SAVISQKPSRDICQRGTSLTIQCQVDSQVTMMFWYRQQPGQSLTLIATANQGSEATYESGFVIDKFPISRPNLTFSTLTVSNMSPEDSSIYLCSVDSGQGAKGYTFGSGTRLTVV.

The chain carries TRBV2 and TRBJ1-1, with D perhaps matching TRBD1 (5 bases). Trimming took 6 bases from V and 1 from J, leaving 12 bases between them. Looked up from germline, CDR1 is SNHLY and CDR2 is FYNNEI. The CDR3 covers 14 residues. Here the CDR3 DNA reads TGTGCCAGCAGACCAAGGGGTGGGAACACTGAAGCTTTCTTT. It translates to CASRPRGGNTEAFF.

This clone was counted a single time. The J gene is TRBJ2-1, the V gene TRBV2; D possibly corresponds to TRBD2 (6 bases). Germline CDR1 SNHLY, CDR2 FYNNEI. The CDR3 is 13 residues long. V was shortened by 4 bases and J by 9 bases, with 13 bases between the two germline ends. Here the CDR3 DNA reads TGTGCCAGCAGTGTTACCAAGGGAGGTGAGCAGTTCTTC. Translation: CASSVTKGGEQFF.

V gene TRBV28 combines with J gene TRBJ2-2; tentative D call: TRBD2 (5 bases). CDR3 length equals 12 residues. Germline CDR1 MDHEN, CDR2 SYDVKM. V lost 9 bases to trimming and J lost 6 bases, with 11 bases between them. CDR3 amino acids: CASKEGSGELFF. CDR3 bases: TGTGCCAGTAAAGAGGGATCCGGGGAGCTGTTTTTT. The full variable domain, rest sourced from reference TRBV28 and TRBJ2-2, is DVKVTQSSRYLVKRTGEKVFLECVQDMDHENMFWYRQDPGLGLRLIYFSYDVKMKEKGDIPEGYSVSREKKERFSLILESASTNQTSMYLCASKEGSGELFFGEGSRLTVL.

The genes are TRBV5-1 and TRBJ2-5, with D maybe TRBD1 (6 bases). The V and J ends lost 3 bases and 2 bases respectively, with 11 bases between them. This CDR3 is 14 amino acids long. CDR1 and CDR2 from the germline V gene are SGHRS and YFSETQ. For the CDR3, the DNA is TGCGCCAGCAGCTACCGGGACATTCAAGAGACCCAGTACTTC. Translation: CASSYRDIQETQYF.

This chain joins TRBV5-6 and TRBJ1-3, with D possibly being TRBD1 (5 bases). In germline, CDR1 is SGHDT, CDR2 YYEEEE. The CDR3 runs to 16 residues. The ends were cut back, 3 bases at V and 4 bases at J, with 17 bases in the middle. Here the CDR3 reads CASSWWGPALGNTIYF. The CDR3 DNA reads as TGTGCCAGCAGCTGGTGGGGACCCGCTCTCGGAAACACCATATATTTT.

The chain has TRBV6-4 and TRBJ2-3; 10 positions agree with TRBD1. Trimming cost V 3 bases and J 1 base; bases outside gene matches: 1. The CDR3 is 15 amino acids. Germline values: CDR1 MRHNA, CDR2 SNTAGT. The CDR3 spells CASSETGGGTDTQYF. CDR3 in DNA: TGTGCCAGCAGTGAGACAGGGGGCGGCACAGATACGCAGTATTTT.

V is TRBV5-4 and J is TRBJ2-7, with 9 positions matching TRBD2. This CDR3 spans 15 amino acids. J lost 6 bases, V lost 0 bases, and 7 bases had no gene match. The germline V gene encodes CDR1 SGHNT and CDR2 YYREEE (reference sequence). The CDR3 region has the DNA TGTGCCAGCAGCTTGGAGCTAGCGGGAACAGGCGAGCAGTACTTC. Amino acids: CASSLELAGTGEQYF.

This chain joins TRBV28 and TRBJ1-2; 8 bases line up with TRBD1. The V segment lost 4 bases and the J segment 7 bases; nucleotides outside the gene matches: 8. This CDR3 comprises 14 residues. Germline values: CDR1 MDHEN, CDR2 SYDVKM. DNA for the CDR3: TGTGCCAGCAGTTCGATGCAGGGGGCGATTGGCTACACCTTC. It is translated as CASSSMQGAIGYTF.

This clone has more than one count but fewer than ten. The chain is built from TRBV5-1 and TRBJ2-7, with D possibly TRBD2 on 6 matching bases. From germline, CDR1 is SGHRS and CDR2 YFSETQ. The V end lost 0 bases, the J end lost 6 bases, and 7 bases lay between the germline ends. The CDR3 is 12 amino acids. The CDR3 DNA is TGCGCCAGCAGCTTGGAAGCGGGCGAGCAGTACTTC. This translates into CASSLEAGEQYF.